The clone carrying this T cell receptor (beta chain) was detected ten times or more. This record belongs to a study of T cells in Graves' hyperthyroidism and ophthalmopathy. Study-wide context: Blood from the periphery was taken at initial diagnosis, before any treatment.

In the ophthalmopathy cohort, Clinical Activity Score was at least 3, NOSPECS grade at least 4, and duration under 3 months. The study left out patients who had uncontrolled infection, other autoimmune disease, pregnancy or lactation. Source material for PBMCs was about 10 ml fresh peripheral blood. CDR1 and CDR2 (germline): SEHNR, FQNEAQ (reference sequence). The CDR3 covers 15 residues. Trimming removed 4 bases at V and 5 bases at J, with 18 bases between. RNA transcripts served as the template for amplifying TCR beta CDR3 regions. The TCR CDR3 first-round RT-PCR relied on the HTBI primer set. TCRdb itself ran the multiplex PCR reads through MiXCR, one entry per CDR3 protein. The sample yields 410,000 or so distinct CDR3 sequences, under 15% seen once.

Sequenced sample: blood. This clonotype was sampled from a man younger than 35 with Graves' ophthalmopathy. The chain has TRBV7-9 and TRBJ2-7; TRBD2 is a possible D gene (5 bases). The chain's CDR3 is CASSSPGVEVDEQYF. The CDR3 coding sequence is TGTGCCAGCAGCTCCCCAGGAGTGGAGGTGGACGAGCAGTACTTC.